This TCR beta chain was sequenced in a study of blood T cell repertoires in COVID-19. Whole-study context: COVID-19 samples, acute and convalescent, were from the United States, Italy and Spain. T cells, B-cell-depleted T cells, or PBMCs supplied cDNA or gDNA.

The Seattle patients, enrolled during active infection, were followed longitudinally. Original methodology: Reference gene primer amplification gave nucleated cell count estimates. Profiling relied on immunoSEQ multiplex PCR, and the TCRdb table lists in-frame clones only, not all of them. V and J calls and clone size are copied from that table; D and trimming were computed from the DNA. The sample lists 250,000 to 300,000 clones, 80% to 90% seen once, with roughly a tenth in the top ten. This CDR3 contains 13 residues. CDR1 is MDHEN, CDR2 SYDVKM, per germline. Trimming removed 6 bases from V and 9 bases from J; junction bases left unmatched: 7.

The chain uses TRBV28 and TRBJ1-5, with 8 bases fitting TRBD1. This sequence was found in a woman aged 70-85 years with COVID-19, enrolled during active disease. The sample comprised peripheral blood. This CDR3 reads CASREQGEMPQHF. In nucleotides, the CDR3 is TGTGCCAGCAGAGAACAGGGGGAAATGCCCCAGCATTTT.